Reported below is one T cell receptor (beta chain). The sample belongs to a study of blood T cell repertoires in COVID-19. Whole-study context: In each case, the material was cDNA or gDNA derived from T cells, B-cell-depleted T cells, or PBMCs.

All enrollees were roughly 18 to 95 years old and from around 25 US areas. Participants reported their clinical history, and cohort assignment relied on those reports. Among Cohort 3 donors, those recovered had two negative PCRs, clearance, or symptom resolution. The V end lost 2 bases, the J end lost 5 bases, and 10 bases lay between the germline ends. Germline-derived CDR1 and CDR2 are GTSNPN and SVGIG (reference sequence). The CDR3 runs 12 residues. Data came from immunoSEQ multiplex PCR; TCRdb stores just in-frame clones and leaves some out. The sample includes around 310,000 clones, around nine tenths of them seen just once.

The TCR was taken from a woman in her 40s who had recovered from COVID-19. The chain employs TRBV30 and TRBJ2-7; a possible D gene is TRBD1 (5 bases). The sequenced material came from PBMCs or T cells enriched from blood (not recorded which). CDR3 region: CAWSPQVNEQYF. CDR3 nucleotide sequence: TGTGCCTGGAGTCCACAGGTGAACGAGCAGTACTTC.